The subject of this entry is one T cell receptor beta chain. What it binds is unknown. The CDR3 sequence is 17 residues long. CDR1 is MNHEY and CDR2 is SVGAGI in the germline V gene. Between the trimmed V and J ends, which lost 2 bases and 0 bases, there was a span of 17 bases. The data derive from a study of T-cell memory formation after mild COVID-19. Study outcomes and limitations: Clones which contracted sat mainly in CM and EM if CD4+, and in EMRA if CD8+. Among clones peaking at day 37 in the second wave, SARS-CoV-2 specificity remained unconfirmed.

After 5'RACE with constant-segment primers, TCR alpha and TCR beta cDNA libraries carrying sample barcodes and UMIs were obtained. TCRdb ran MiXCR on the 5' RACE reads and lists one entry per CDR3 protein. This table holds approximately 250,000 distinct CDR3 sequences, roughly 14% found once. The receptor was derived from an adult woman who had mild COVID-19 (a few samples of this study predate the infection). Cell type and time point are not known. The rearrangement uses TRBV6-5 and TRBJ2-7, with D possibly matching TRBD2 (7 bases). The sample was PBMCs or a T cell subset sorted from them (not recorded which). DNA of the CDR3: TGTGCCAGCAGTTACCGATGGGGGGGACACGGCTCCTACGAGCAGTACTTC. This codes for CASSYRWGGHGSYEQYF.